These 23 T cell receptor beta chains share one sample of origin, sequenced in a study of blood T cell repertoires in COVID-19. The repertoire was sequenced with immunoSEQ multiplex PCR; TCRdb's copy has only in-frame clones and lacks some. The sample yields 150,000 to 200,000 clones, approximately 90% seen once. Sequences were obtained from peripheral blood. These TCRs come from a man in his forties or fifties with active or convalescent COVID-19.

The V gene is TRBV19, the J gene TRBJ2-1; 7 nucleotides match TRBD1. With V trimmed by 4 bases and J by 4 bases, 7 bases remained unmatched. CDR1 is LNHDA and CDR2 is SQIVND in the germline V gene (reference sequence). This CDR3 comprises 15 residues. This CDR3 is CASSTGQALYNEQFF. CDR3 DNA: TGTGCCAGTAGTACCGGACAGGCGCTGTACAATGAGCAGTTCTTC.

The rearrangement uses TRBV5-1 and TRBJ2-1, with 9 positions matching TRBD1. Germline CDR1 is SGHRS and CDR2 is YFSETQ. J gave up 8 bases and V 0 bases, and 6 bases lay outside the gene matches. This CDR3 is built from 15 residues. The CDR3, as DNA: TGCGCCAGCAGCTTGGGGGGACAGGGCAGGGATGAGCAGTTCTTC. This translates into CASSLGGQGRDEQFF. Complete variable domain (other parts from reference TRBV5-1 and TRBJ2-1): KAGVTQTPRYLIKTRGQQVTLSCSPISGHRSVSWYQQTPGQGLQFLFEYFSETQRNKGNFPGRFSGRQFSNSRSEMNVSTLELGDSALYLCASSLGGQGRDEQFFGPGTRLTVL.

V and J are TRBV18 and TRBJ2-3, with 9 nucleotides matching TRBD1. Trimming took 6 bases from V and 2 from J; bases not matched to a gene: 6. Germline lookup yields CDR1 KGHSH and CDR2 LQKENI. The CDR3 length is 15 residues. This CDR3 reads CASSSTGGDTDTQYF. Here the CDR3 DNA reads TGTGCCAGCTCGTCGACAGGGGGAGACACAGATACGCAGTATTTT. The variable domain in full, completed from reference TRBV18 and TRBJ2-3, reads NAGVMQNPRHLVRRRGQEARLRCSPMKGHSHVYWYRQLPEEGLKFMVYLQKENIIDESGMPKERFSAEFPKEGPSILRIQQVVRGDSAAYFCASSSTGGDTDTQYFGPGTRLTVL.

This clone was counted ten times or more. V usage is TRBV29-1 and J usage is TRBJ1-4; TRBD1 agrees at 9 bases. The CDR3 runs to 18 residues. Germline CDR1 SQVTM, CDR2 ANQGSEA. With 3 bases clipped from V and 1 base from J, the junction kept 12 bases outside the gene matches. In DNA, the CDR3 is TGCAGCGTTGAGCAAGTGCCGGGACAGGGAGTAACTAATGAAAAACTGTTTTTT. This gives the protein CSVEQVPGQGVTNEKLFF. The full variable domain, rest sourced from reference TRBV29-1 and TRBJ1-4, is SAVISQKPSRDICQRGTSLTIQCQVDSQVTMMFWYRQQPGQSLTLIATANQGSEATYESGFVIDKFPISRPNLTFSTLTVSNMSPEDSSIYLCSVEQVPGQGVTNEKLFFGSGTQLSVL.

The chain links TRBV13 to TRBJ1-1; TRBD1 matches 7 bases. CDR3 size: 14 residues. The J segment lost 1 base and the V segment lost 4 bases, leaving 3 bases of the junction unmatched. From germline, CDR1 is PRHDT and CDR2 FYEKMQ (reference sequence). CDR3 coding DNA: TGTGCCAGCAGCTCGGGGGACAGGAACACTGAAGCTTTCTTT. Residues: CASSSGDRNTEAFF.

The chain has TRBV12-5 and TRBJ1-1; D perhaps matches TRBD1 (6 bases). Trimming cost V 6 bases and J 1 base, with 12 bases left between them. There are 14 residues in the CDR3. CDR1 and CDR2 from the germline V gene are LGHNT and FRNRAP. CDR3 in amino acids: CASGGDTTNTEAFF. The CDR3 DNA reads TGTGCTAGTGGGGGGGACACCACGAACACTGAAGCTTTCTTT.

The gene calls are TRBV28 and TRBJ1-5, with 7 bases matching TRBD1. With V trimmed by 7 bases and J by 2 bases, 8 bases remained unmatched. The CDR3 has 15 amino acids. Germline V gene sequence: CDR1 MDHEN, CDR2 SYDVKM. CDR3 bases: TGTGCCAGCACCAGGGACAGTGTCGGCAATCAGCCCCAGCATTTT. As protein: CASTRDSVGNQPQHF.

CDR3 residues: CASSSGLAGSSYNEQFF. The CDR3 bases are TGTGCCAGCAGCTCTGGACTAGCGGGGAGCTCCTACAATGAGCAGTTCTTC. The V and J genes are TRBV7-6 and TRBJ2-1; TRBD2 matches at 12 bases. J was trimmed by 0 bases and V by 4 bases; bases with no gene match: 4. Germline V lookup: CDR1 SGHVS, CDR2 FNYEAQ. The CDR3 has 17 amino acids.

This chain joins TRBV5-5 and TRBJ1-1; 7 nucleotides align to TRBD1. The CDR3 totals 15 residues. The trim removed 2 bases at V and 0 bases at J, leaving 4 bases unmatched. Germline V gene sequence: CDR1 SGHKS, CDR2 YYEKEE (reference sequence). CDR3 nucleotides: TGTGCCAGCAGCTTAGGACAGGCCGTGAACACTGAAGCTTTCTTT. This encodes CASSLGQAVNTEAFF.

The chain employs TRBV9 and TRBJ2-7, with a weak D call TRBD1 (5 bases). Trimming removed 4 bases from V and 1 base from J, with 12 bases in between. CDR3 length equals 14 residues. Germline V gene data show CDR1 as SGDLS and CDR2 as YYNGEE. The CDR3 nucleotides read TGTGCCAGCAGCCCGACCGACAGATCCTACGAGCAGTACTTC. Its translation is CASSPTDRSYEQYF.

This sequence joins TRBV6-5 and TRBJ1-1, with D perhaps matching TRBD1 (6 bases). CDR1 is MNHEY, CDR2 SVGAGI, per germline. The CDR3 length is 13 residues. V shed 6 bases and J shed 4 bases, with 12 bases lying between them. CDR3 protein: CASSTRGGTEAFF. CDR3 DNA: TGTGCCAGCAGCACCCGAGGGGGCACTGAAGCTTTCTTT.

The chain uses TRBV12-3 or TRBV12-4 and TRBJ2-4; D perhaps matches TRBD2 (5 bases). V was cut by 1 base and J by 15 bases, with 10 bases left in between. CDR3 size: 11 residues. CDR3 bases: TGTGCCAGCAGTTTAGGCCGAGGGTTGTACTTC. It encodes CASSLGRGLYF.

The chain links TRBV7-2 to TRBJ1-3; TRBD1 is a possible D gene (6 bases). Germline assignment: CDR1 SGHTA and CDR2 FQGNSA. Trimming took off 6 bases at V and 3 bases at J, with 15 bases between the two ends. The CDR3 is 15 residues long. The CDR3 region has the DNA TGTGCCAGCAGTAACCGGGGGGGGCATGGAAACACCATATATTTT. Its translation is CASSNRGGHGNTIYF.

The chain has TRBV14 and TRBJ1-1; 8 bases are a match to TRBD1. CDR1 is SGHDN, CDR2 FVKESK, per germline. V was pared by 0 bases and J by 1 base, with 4 bases of the junction left unmatched. There are 16 residues in the CDR3. The CDR3, as DNA: TGTGCCAGCAGCCAAGAACGTGACAGGGGGAACACTGAAGCTTTCTTT. Encoded protein: CASSQERDRGNTEAFF.

The chain joins TRBV7-7 to TRBJ2-1, with TRBD2 matching 7 bases. The germline V gene encodes CDR1 SSHAT and CDR2 FNYEAQ (reference sequence). This CDR3 comprises 15 residues. Trimming cost V 5 bases and J 0 bases; bases outside gene matches: 4. The CDR3 reads CASSQGGSSYNEQFF. The CDR3 coding sequence is TGTGCCAGCAGCCAGGGCGGGAGCTCCTACAATGAGCAGTTCTTC.

This chain joins TRBV29-1 and TRBJ1-2, with D hard to call. V lost 4 bases and J 4 bases, leaving 10 bases between the germline ends. CDR3 length: 12 amino acids. Germline V CDR1 and CDR2: SQVTM, ANQGSEA. DNA for the CDR3: TGCAGCGTTGCAGGATCTCTCTATGGCTACACCTTC. Its translation: CSVAGSLYGYTF.

The V call is TRBV28, the J call TRBJ2-7; TRBD1 matches at 9 bases. Losses at the gene ends were 6 bases for V and 4 bases for J; bases not matched to a gene: 16. CDR1 and CDR2 from the germline V gene are MDHEN and SYDVKM. The CDR3 extends over 17 amino acids. In DNA form, the CDR3 reads TGTGCCAGCAGAAGCCCCGTCCCCAACAGGGGGCTGTACGAGCAGTACTTC. Residues: CASRSPVPNRGLYEQYF.

J is TRBJ2-6 and V is TRBV5-1, with D possibly being TRBD2 (6 bases). Germline V lookup: CDR1 SGHRS, CDR2 YFSETQ. V lost 2 bases to trimming and J lost 3 bases, with 18 bases between them. This CDR3 spans 18 amino acids. This CDR3 is CASSFSGQASGGANVLTF. In DNA form, the CDR3 reads TGCGCCAGCAGCTTTAGCGGACAAGCTTCCGGTGGGGCCAACGTCCTGACTTTC.

The chain uses TRBV11-1 and TRBJ1-4, with TRBD1 matching 10 bases. Unmatched junction bases numbered 5, after V lost 4 bases and J lost 6 bases. CDR3 length: 15 amino acids. Germline CDR1 SGHAT, CDR2 FQDESV (reference sequence). The CDR3 sequence is CASSSSGTGDEKLFF. As DNA, the CDR3 is TGTGCCAGCAGCTCTTCCGGGACAGGGGATGAAAAACTGTTTTTT.

The rearrangement joins TRBV6-2 or TRBV6-3 to TRBJ1-1, with TRBD1 identical over 7 bases. The CDR3 loop spans 15 amino acids. The junction had 5 bases not matched to a gene; V was cut back by 4 bases and J by 0 bases. Germline CDR1 reads MNHEY; CDR2 reads SVGEGT. The CDR3 region is CASSWDSQMNTEAFF. CDR3 in DNA: TGTGCCAGCAGTTGGGACAGTCAGATGAACACTGAAGCTTTCTTT.

This clone has just one count. The V gene is TRBV28, the J gene TRBJ1-1; D not certain. Between the trimmed V and J ends, which lost 6 bases and 6 bases, there was a span of 20 bases. The CDR3 sequence is 15 residues long. Germline loops: CDR1 MDHEN, CDR2 SYDVKM. CDR3 loop: CASRPTLWEVAEAFF. CDR3 DNA: TGTGCCAGCAGACCTACCTTGTGGGAGGTTGCTGAAGCTTTCTTT.

V gene TRBV5-1 combines with J gene TRBJ1-1, with D possibly TRBD1 on 6 matching bases. This CDR3 comprises 17 residues. V was cut by 5 bases and J by 5 bases, with 25 bases left in between. The germline V gene encodes CDR1 SGHRS and CDR2 YFSETQ. The CDR3 coding sequence is TGCGCCAGCAGTCGGGAGGGGCAGGGGCCCCGGGGTACTGAAGCTTTCTTT. Translation gives CASSREGQGPRGTEAFF.

The chain carries TRBV9 and TRBJ1-2; D unclear. CDR1 is SGDLS and CDR2 is YYNGEE in the germline V gene. V lost 3 bases and J lost 8, with 11 bases in between. The CDR3 totals 12 residues. The CDR3 loop reads CASSDGSGGYTF. CDR3 bases: TGTGCCAGCAGCGACGGCAGCGGAGGCTACACCTTC.